This is a list of T cell receptor beta chains from one sample in a study of blood T cell repertoires in COVID-19. The method was immunoSEQ multiplex PCR; TCRdb's version includes in-frame clones alone and lacks a portion of them. The profile shows a few hundred thousand clones, about 87% of them singletons. Sequenced: PBMCs or T cells enriched from blood (not recorded which). The receptors were gathered from a woman younger than 35 who had recovered from COVID-19. The CDR3 runs from the conserved cysteine through the conserved F or W. Each record gives: CDR3 length, V gene, J gene, CDR3 protein.

CDR3 length: 18; V gene: TRBV5-6; J gene: TRBJ2-6; CDR3 protein: CASRVVAGYSPGANVLTF
CDR3 length: 15; V gene: TRBV7-2; J gene: TRBJ2-3; CDR3 protein: CASSLVGQLTDTQYF
CDR3 length: 14; V gene: TRBV27; J gene: TRBJ2-3; CDR3 protein: CASSLSRGTDTQYF
CDR3 length: 18; V gene: TRBV28; J gene: TRBJ2-7; CDR3 protein: CASSFLAGKSTQRGEQYF
CDR3 length: 14; V gene: TRBV6-5; J gene: TRBJ1-2; CDR3 protein: CASSVDSLFIGYTF
CDR3 length: 14; V gene: TRBV4-2; J gene: TRBJ1-1; CDR3 protein: CASSQEEGSTEAFF
CDR3 length: 19; V gene: TRBV4-3; J gene: TRBJ2-1; CDR3 protein: CASSRYFQVGTSGSGEQFF
CDR3 length: 13; V gene: TRBV25-1; J gene: TRBJ2-3; CDR3 protein: CANSGTTADTQYF
CDR3 length: 14; V gene: TRBV7-9; J gene: TRBJ1-2; CDR3 protein: CASSLFRDEYGYTF
CDR3 length: 16; V gene: TRBV6-2/TRBV6-3; J gene: TRBJ2-7; CDR3 protein: CASSTSDRGPPYEQYF
CDR3 length: 17; V gene: TRBV2; J gene: TRBJ2-1; CDR3 protein: CASNRPQVTPVQNEQFF
CDR3 length: 14; V gene: TRBV27; J gene: TRBJ1-5; CDR3 protein: CASSSGQGQQPQHF
CDR3 length: 14; V gene: TRBV19; J gene: TRBJ1-6; CDR3 protein: CATSPTGASSPLHF
CDR3 length: 13; V gene: TRBV11-3; J gene: TRBJ1-1; CDR3 protein: CASSPQGDTEAFF
CDR3 length: 13; V gene: TRBV11-3; J gene: TRBJ2-7; CDR3 protein: CASSKRWGDEQYF
CDR3 length: 14; V gene: TRBV30; J gene: TRBJ1-2; CDR3 protein: CAWSAGTDNYGYTF
CDR3 length: 14; V gene: TRBV28; J gene: TRBJ2-7; CDR3 protein: CASSWYAGPYEQYF
CDR3 length: 16; V gene: TRBV3-1/TRBV3-2; J gene: TRBJ1-2; CDR3 protein: CASSLQGLGQFYGYTF
CDR3 length: 14; V gene: TRBV10-3; J gene: TRBJ1-1; CDR3 protein: CAISDWEGGTEAFF
CDR3 length: 14; V gene: TRBV5-1; J gene: TRBJ2-5; CDR3 protein: CASSLEPSRETQYF
CDR3 length: 16; V gene: TRBV4-2; J gene: TRBJ2-7; CDR3 protein: CASSQDRTSSTDEQYF
CDR3 length: 16; V gene: TRBV4-1; J gene: TRBJ1-5; CDR3 protein: CASSQVLILSNQPQHF
CDR3 length: 13; V gene: TRBV6-5; J gene: TRBJ2-1; CDR3 protein: CASGLAGVREQFF
CDR3 length: 16; V gene: TRBV24-1; J gene: TRBJ2-1; CDR3 protein: CATSDLGTGEFDEQFF
CDR3 length: 15; V gene: TRBV19; J gene: TRBJ1-1; CDR3 protein: CASSIAVDRRAKAFF
CDR3 length: 17; V gene: TRBV5-5; J gene: TRBJ1-3; CDR3 protein: CASSRRAEKGAGNTIYF
CDR3 length: 16; V gene: TRBV7-9; J gene: TRBJ1-6; CDR3 protein: CASSPRGGQGSSPLHF
CDR3 length: 13; V gene: TRBV10-3; J gene: TRBJ2-7; CDR3 protein: CAISEGSSYEQYF
CDR3 length: 15; V gene: TRBV27; J gene: TRBJ1-5; CDR3 protein: CASRVGAQVKQPQHF
CDR3 length: 15; V gene: TRBV4-1; J gene: TRBJ1-1; CDR3 protein: CASSRGTGRDTEAFF
CDR3 length: 13; V gene: TRBV4-1; J gene: TRBJ2-1; CDR3 protein: CASSQYGLNEQFF
CDR3 length: 17; V gene: TRBV4-2; J gene: TRBJ2-7; CDR3 protein: CASSRLNRGSASYEQYF
CDR3 length: 16; V gene: TRBV4-1; J gene: TRBJ1-1; CDR3 protein: CASSQINQGVGTEAFF
CDR3 length: 13; V gene: TRBV5-1; J gene: TRBJ2-1; CDR3 protein: CASSRGLVNEQFF
CDR3 length: 15; V gene: TRBV6-5; J gene: TRBJ2-7; CDR3 protein: CASSRGTGGIYEQYF
CDR3 length: 13; V gene: TRBV19; J gene: TRBJ1-6; CDR3 protein: CASTITSGSPLHF
CDR3 length: 13; V gene: TRBV4-2; J gene: TRBJ1-2; CDR3 protein: CASSQEGVDGYTF
CDR3 length: 13; V gene: TRBV11-3; J gene: TRBJ2-1; CDR3 protein: CASSFDHEGEQFF
CDR3 length: 13; V gene: TRBV11-2; J gene: TRBJ1-1; CDR3 protein: CASSLEQGTEAFF
CDR3 length: 16; V gene: TRBV18; J gene: TRBJ1-5; CDR3 protein: CASSPTDRGGDQPQHF
CDR3 length: 15; V gene: TRBV18; J gene: TRBJ1-2; CDR3 protein: CASSPIGTGEDGYTF
CDR3 length: 13; V gene: TRBV7-2; J gene: TRBJ2-7; CDR3 protein: CASSPSSRYEQYF
CDR3 length: 13; V gene: TRBV6-5; J gene: TRBJ1-3; CDR3 protein: CATATLQGNTIYF
CDR3 length: 14; V gene: TRBV19; J gene: TRBJ1-1; CDR3 protein: CASSVMTGPTEAFF
CDR3 length: 15; V gene: TRBV28; J gene: TRBJ1-4; CDR3 protein: CASSLMSGTNEKLFF
CDR3 length: 15; V gene: TRBV28; J gene: TRBJ2-7; CDR3 protein: CASSLGLAGGYEQYF
CDR3 length: 16; V gene: TRBV7-9; J gene: TRBJ2-2; CDR3 protein: CASSLPARGGTGELFF
CDR3 length: 14; V gene: TRBV9; J gene: TRBJ1-4; CDR3 protein: CASSERDNSEKLFF
CDR3 length: 14; V gene: TRBV5-1; J gene: TRBJ1-1; CDR3 protein: CASSQQGPDTEAFF
CDR3 length: 14; V gene: TRBV14; J gene: TRBJ1-1; CDR3 protein: CASSQGLTGMVAFF
CDR3 length: 15; V gene: TRBV6-5; J gene: TRBJ1-1; CDR3 protein: CASSTIQKLNTEAFF
CDR3 length: 14; V gene: TRBV10-3; J gene: TRBJ2-2; CDR3 protein: CAISESPTAGELFF
CDR3 length: 13; V gene: TRBV7-9; J gene: TRBJ1-1; CDR3 protein: CASSYMNPTEAFF
CDR3 length: 14; V gene: TRBV9; J gene: TRBJ1-6; CDR3 protein: CASSVDRVYSPLHF
CDR3 length: 15; V gene: TRBV5-1; J gene: TRBJ1-1; CDR3 protein: CASSSGQGTPQGAFF
CDR3 length: 13; V gene: TRBV6-5; J gene: TRBJ1-3; CDR3 protein: CAISTGFGNTIYF
CDR3 length: 15; V gene: TRBV7-2; J gene: TRBJ1-1; CDR3 protein: CASSLSFGSYTEAFF
CDR3 length: 13; V gene: TRBV7-2; J gene: TRBJ2-5; CDR3 protein: CASSFSQAETQYF
CDR3 length: 10; V gene: TRBV12-3/TRBV12-4; J gene: TRBJ1-3; CDR3 protein: CAAGGNTIYF
CDR3 length: 17; V gene: TRBV5-5; J gene: TRBJ1-1; CDR3 protein: CASSGTPFGEPNTEAFF